The following is a T cell receptor (beta chain) sequence with its context. TCRdb keeps only in-frame clones here, not all; method: immunoSEQ multiplex PCR. The sample carries some 61,000 clones, 85% to 90% recorded once. This specimen belongs to a study of OX40 agonist ivuxolimab in advanced cancers. The sequence was obtained from an adult with an advanced solid tumor such as melanoma, head and neck, liver or kidney cancer. The sequencing here drew on CD4+ or CD8+ T cells sorted from blood, taken in a trial of the OX40 agonist ivuxolimab.

CDR3 protein: CASSSGASEFF. Written as DNA, the CDR3 is TGCGCCAGCAGCTCCGGGGCGTCGGAGTTCTTC. The chain uses TRBV10-1 and TRBJ2-1; D tentatively fits TRBD1 or TRBD2 (5 bases each). This CDR3 region has 11 residues. V shed 6 bases and J shed 14 bases, with 14 bases lying between them. The germline V gene encodes CDR1 WNHNN and CDR2 SYGVQD (reference sequence).